This T cell receptor (beta chain) comes out of a study of T-cell memory formation after mild COVID-19. Background on the study: Largely, TCR clusters stayed within a single donor. Findings and caveats of the study: Contracting clones, day 15 to 85, had balanced CD4/CD8, and later expanders favored CD4+. Some clones that responded were present in memory (sampled pre-infection), which suggests cross-reactive memory joined.

This clonotype turned up a few times. Its antigen remains unidentified. TCRdb ran MiXCR on the 5' RACE reads and lists one entry per CDR3 protein. The table lists a few hundred thousand distinct CDR3 sequences, about 20% of them singletons. Trimming took 1 base from V and 5 from J, leaving 14 bases between them. The CDR3 is made up of 16 amino acids. Germline assignment: CDR1 LGHNA and CDR2 YSLEER. This chain joins TRBV4-3 and TRBJ2-2; D is undetermined. The TCR originated in an adult woman who had mild COVID-19 (a few samples of this study predate the infection). Cell type and time point are not known. The source material was PBMCs or a T cell subset sorted from them (not recorded which). The DNA for the CDR3 is TGCGCCAGCAGCCAAGTGACGAATGGACGGACCGGGGAGCTGTTTTTT. Its protein is CASSQVTNGRTGELFF.